The clone carrying this T cell receptor (beta chain) was recorded at least ten times. Its antigen remains unknown. These data come from a study of tumor and adjacent non-tumor tissue in lung cancer. Points from the study as a whole: Tumor TCR diversity, when higher, was linked to shorter survival.

RNA was extracted from bulk tissue without any cell sorting. This non-tumor lung sample came from over 3 cm beyond the tumor edge. V was clipped by 3 bases and J by 7 bases, with 12 bases between them. The CDR3 has 12 amino acids. Germline values: CDR1 SQVTM, CDR2 ANQGSEA. Three rounds of nested PCR, following a modified ARM-PCR protocol, produced the TCRbeta library. TCRdb recomputed calls from the multiplex PCR reads with MiXCR, one row per CDR3 protein. The data contain approximately 120,000 distinct CDR3 sequences, roughly two thirds of them singletons. Specimen: distant non-tumor lung tissue. The V call is TRBV29-1, the J call TRBJ2-5; D might be TRBD1 (6 bases). The TCR comes from a man in his fifties or sixties with non-small cell lung cancer. The CDR3 DNA sequence: TGCAGCGTTGATATGGGGACATGGACCCAGTACTTC. Amino acids: CSVDMGTWTQYF.